At least ten counts were recorded for the clone carrying this T cell receptor beta chain. Preparing the TCRbeta library involved the use of unique molecular identifiers. TCRdb passed the PCR reads through MiXCR, listing each CDR3 protein once. The table has hundreds of thousands of distinct CDR3 sequences, 10% to 13% seen once. This sample was included in a study of T-cell reconstitution after alpha-beta-depleted transplantation in children. V shed 3 bases and J 5 bases; nucleotides not matched to a gene: 12. Germline assignment: CDR1 SGHVS and CDR2 FNYEAQ. The CDR3 sequence is 16 residues long. The specimen comprised PBMCs, sampled before TCRalphabeta/CD19-depleted stem cell transplant. The chain employs TRBV7-6 and TRBJ2-7, with 8 bases that match TRBD2. This sequence originates from a child aged 2-9 years with inherited bone marrow failure, due to receive a stem cell transplant. The chain's CDR3 is CASSLARGGGLDEQYF. The CDR3 nucleotides read TGTGCCAGCAGCTTGGCCCGGGGCGGGGGGCTTGACGAGCAGTACTTC.